This T cell receptor beta chain derives from a study of tissue T cells after allogeneic stem cell transplantation. Remarks on this clone: Mouse names are used for the genes. Coverage ceases 1 residue before the CDR3 finishes, and the germline J gene fills in the end.

Trimming shortened V by 6 bases and J by 1 base, and 9 bases separated the two germline ends. This CDR3 is 12 amino acids long. CDR1 GFQATS and CDR2 STVNSAI come from the germline V gene. Clones were sequenced by immunoSEQ multiplex PCR, and TCRdb holds only the in-frame ones, with some missing. This sample carries 15,000 to 20,000 clones, roughly two thirds of them seen once, and the ten largest clones take 0.75% to 1%. Specimen: spleen. This rearrangement joins TRBV20 to TRBJ1-1; a possible D gene is TRBD1 (6 bases). The sequence derives from a female BALB/c mouse in good health. MHC haplotype here: H2-d. The part of the CDR3 DNA that was read is TGTGGTGCCCCCAGGGGAAACACAGAAGTCTTC. Its protein product is CGAPRGNTEVF. In full, the CDR3 is CGAPRGNTEVFF. Full variable domain (outside the CDR3, taken from reference TRBV20 and TRBJ1-1): GALVYQYPRRTICKSGTSMRMECQAVGFQATSVAWYRQSPQKTFELIALSTVNSAIKYEQNFTQEKFPISHPNLSFSSMTVLNAYLEDRGLYLCGAPRGNTEVFFGKGTRLTVV.